The next 3 T cell receptor beta chains were all read from a single sample in a study of T cells expressing NK-cell markers. TCRdb re-called the 5' RACE reads; one entry per CDR3 protein, DNA not given. The sample features 200,000 to 300,000 distinct CDR3 sequences, with 0.39% in its top ten. Sequencing was carried out using blood T cells: a sorted CD56 or NKG2C T cell subset, CD4+ or CD8+ T cells, or bulk PBMC T cells (not recorded which). The receptors were sampled from a man between 18 and 35 years old in good health.

The chain employs TRBV20-1 and TRBJ1-5; TCRdb designates TRBD1, a call that cannot be tested without DNA. This CDR3 contains 12 residues. The V gene's germline CDR1 is DFQATT and CDR2 SNEGSKA (reference sequence). CDR3 protein: CSAPEGAQPQHF.

This rearrangement joins TRBV12-3 or TRBV12-4 to TRBJ2-2; TCRdb's assignment of TRBD2 cannot be checked, as there is no DNA. This CDR3 comprises 15 residues. This CDR3 is CASTPEGGLARELFF.

The rearrangement links TRBV5-5 to TRBJ2-1; TCRdb's assignment of TRBD2 cannot be checked, as there is no DNA. The CDR3 consists of 16 residues. Germline CDR1 and CDR2: SGHKS and YYEKEE (reference sequence). CDR3 sequence reads: CASSLLPSGPYNEQFF. Based on the CDR3 plus reference TRBV5-5 and TRBJ2-1, the full variable domain is DAGVTQSPTHLIKTRGQQVTLRCSPISGHKSVSWYQQVLGQGPQFIFQYYEKEERGRGNFPDRFSARQFPNYSSELNVNALLLGDSALYLCASSLLPSGPYNEQFFGPGTRLTVL.